This is a list of T cell receptor beta chains from one sample in a study of CD8 T cells in ankylosing spondylitis. TCRdb ran MiXCR on the 5' RACE reads and lists one entry per CDR3 protein. This sample has tens of thousands of distinct CDR3 sequences, with about 6% found just once. Sequencing used blood, either unsorted or a sorted T cell fraction (not recorded which). These receptors originate from a male donor with ankylosing spondylitis or in good health (not recorded which). Each CDR3 is given with its conserved first and last residue. D genes are given only for firm matches. The size entry is marked missing in some rows and otherwise reads once, few, many or a size class.

clone size,D gene,J gene,V gene,CDR3 protein,CDR3 DNA
many,NA,TRBJ1-1,TRBV9,CASSVDPDLNTEAFF,TGTGCCAGCAGCGTAGACCCGGATTTGAACACTGAAGCTTTCTTT
many,TRBD2,TRBJ2-5,TRBV5-1,CASSGLAGANEETQYF,TGCGCCAGCAGCGGTTTAGCGGGAGCCAACGAAGAGACCCAGTACTTC
few,TRBD1,TRBJ2-7,TRBV4-3,CASSQERRTGHEYF,TGCGCCAGCAGCCAAGAAAGGAGGACAGGCCACGAGTACTTC
many,NA,TRBJ1-5,TRBV24-1,CATSDSKSGNQPQHF,TGTGCCACCAGTGATTCGAAGAGTGGCAATCAGCCCCAGCATTTT
many,TRBD2,TRBJ2-7,TRBV5-6,CASSGSGGASEQYF,TGTGCCAGCAGCGGTAGCGGGGGGGCGAGTGAGCAGTACTTC
many,NA,TRBJ2-7,TRBV7-6,CASSLSPDRLNEQYF,TGTGCCAGCAGCTTGAGCCCCGACAGGCTCAACGAGCAGTACTTC
many,NA,TRBJ1-1,TRBV20-1,CSLLVGRKGSEAFF,TGCAGTCTCCTTGTGGGGCGCAAAGGGTCTGAAGCTTTCTTT
many,NA,TRBJ2-7,TRBV3-1,CASSDEGGRASYEQYF,TGTGCCAGCAGCGACGAAGGGGGGAGGGCCTCCTACGAGCAGTACTTC
many,NA,TRBJ1-4,TRBV15,CATSRGSSLSEKLFF,TGTGCCACCAGCAGAGGCTCCTCTCTGAGTGAAAAACTGTTTTTT
many,NA,TRBJ2-5,TRBV25-1,CASSESRGQETQYF,TGTGCCAGCAGTGAATCAAGGGGACAAGAGACCCAGTACTTC
many,NA,TRBJ2-5,TRBV20-1,CSARMRDSSQETQYF,TGCAGTGCTAGAATGCGGGACTCGTCACAAGAGACCCAGTACTTC
many,NA,TRBJ2-7,TRBV4-1,CASSQAPTGNYEQYF,TGCGCCAGCAGCCAAGCCCCTACAGGAAACTACGAGCAGTACTTC
many,NA,TRBJ1-5,TRBV20-1,CSARDMGDQPQHF,TGCAGTGCTAGAGATATGGGGGATCAGCCCCAGCATTTT
many,NA,TRBJ2-7,TRBV2,CASSATGYEQYF,TGTGCCAGCAGCGCTACAGGGTACGAGCAGTACTTC
many,NA,TRBJ2-3,TRBV5-1,CASSYLPDTQYF,TGCGCCAGCAGCTACCTTCCAGATACGCAGTATTTT
many,NA,TRBJ2-2,TRBV30,CAWSVRWASNTGELFF,TGTGCCTGGAGTGTACGGTGGGCTTCCAACACCGGGGAGCTGTTTTTT
many,TRBD2,TRBJ2-5,TRBV29-1,CSVIPAGARETQYF,TGCAGCGTCATACCAGCGGGAGCTAGAGAGACCCAGTACTTC
many,NA,TRBJ1-2,TRBV21-1,CASSTPGQGPPNYGYTF,TGTGCCAGCAGCACTCCGGGACAGGGGCCCCCCAACTATGGCTACACCTTC
many,TRBD2,TRBJ2-1,TRBV18,CASSPPQREGGNEQFF,TGTGCCAGCTCACCACCGCAACGGGAGGGGGGTAATGAGCAGTTCTTC
many,TRBD2,TRBJ2-5,TRBV9,CASSVGTSGTETQYF,TGTGCCAGCAGCGTAGGGACTAGCGGGACGGAGACCCAGTACTTC
many,TRBD2,TRBJ2-5,TRBV27,CASSPRGAGDETQYF,TGTGCCAGCAGTCCCCGTGGGGCGGGAGATGAGACCCAGTACTTC
many,TRBD1,TRBJ2-4,TRBV27,CASSLSSGGLQYF,TGTGCCAGCAGTTTATCATCAGGGGGCCTTCAGTACTTC
many,TRBD2,TRBJ2-7,TRBV5-1,CASASSGITYEQYF,TGCGCCAGCGCCAGTAGCGGGATCACCTACGAGCAGTACTTC
many,TRBD1,TRBJ2-7,TRBV2,CASTWDRSSYEQYF,TGTGCCAGCACCTGGGACAGGTCCTCCTACGAGCAGTACTTC
NA,NA,TRBJ1-2,TRBV7-8,CASSLGGGGGGGYTF,TGTGCCAGCAGCTTAGGGGGCGGTGGGGGCGGTGGCTACACCTTC
many,NA,TRBJ1-2,TRBV20-1,CRSGYSYTF,TGCAGGAGCGGGTACAGCTACACCTTC
few,NA,TRBJ1-1,TRBV19,CASFFQGATEAFF,TGTGCCAGTTTTTTCCAGGGTGCGACTGAAGCTTTCTTT
many,NA,TRBJ1-1,TRBV12-3/TRBV12-4,CASSPSEGREAFF,TGTGCCAGCAGCCCGTCCGAGGGTCGGGAAGCTTTCTTT
many,NA,TRBJ1-1,TRBV5-1,CASSLEGQYTEAFF,TGCGCCAGCAGCCTGGAGGGGCAGTACACTGAAGCTTTCTTT
many,NA,TRBJ1-3,TRBV30,CAWSRPGWGPAGNTIYF,TGTGCCTGGAGCCGCCCGGGGTGGGGACCAGCTGGAAACACCATATATTTT
many,TRBD1,TRBJ1-2,TRBV11-2,CASSLGSSGQNYGYTF,TGTGCCAGCAGCTTAGGGTCTTCGGGACAGAACTATGGCTACACCTTC
many,NA,TRBJ2-2,TRBV12-3/TRBV12-4,CASTYRAAGELFF,TGTGCCAGCACCTACAGGGCTGCCGGGGAGCTGTTTTTT
many,TRBD1,TRBJ1-2,TRBV28,CASSRGQGGGYTF,TGTGCCAGCAGTCGAGGACAGGGCGGTGGCTACACCTTC
NA,NA,TRBJ2-1,TRBV11-2,CASSPRGLRDEQFF,TGTGCCAGCAGCCCCAGGGGACTCCGGGATGAGCAGTTCTTC
many,TRBD2,TRBJ2-2,TRBV4-3,CASSQTLAGGLTGELFF,TGCGCCAGCAGCCAAACCCTAGCGGGGGGCCTCACCGGGGAGCTGTTTTTT
NA,NA,TRBJ1-2,TRBV20-1,CSASLATNYGYTF,TGCAGTGCTAGTCTGGCAACTAACTATGGCTACACCTTC
few,NA,TRBJ2-2,TRBV7-9,CASSLVTGNTGELFF,TGTGCCAGCAGCTTAGTAACAGGGAACACCGGGGAGCTGTTTTTT
many,NA,TRBJ2-7,TRBV11-3,CASSLGNSYEQYF,TGTGCCAGCAGCCTCGGGAATTCCTACGAGCAGTACTTC
few,NA,TRBJ2-7,TRBV4-3,CASSQGPGVNYEQYF,TGCGCCAGCAGCCAAGGTCCAGGGGTAAACTACGAGCAGTACTTC
few,NA,TRBJ2-1,TRBV20-1,CSARDPLNEQFF,TGCAGTGCTAGAGATCCCCTCAATGAGCAGTTCTTC
many,TRBD2,TRBJ2-3,TRBV2,CASSETSGSTDTQYF,TGTGCCAGCAGTGAAACTAGCGGGAGCACAGATACGCAGTATTTT
many,NA,TRBJ1-6,TRBV20-1,CSASRLTRPLHF,TGCAGTGCTAGTCGTCTCACGAGGCCCCTCCACTTT
many,TRBD2,TRBJ2-7,TRBV14,CASSPGIAGGRLGYEQYF,TGTGCCAGCAGTCCCGGGATAGCGGGGGGCCGACTGGGGTACGAGCAGTACTTC
many,NA,TRBJ2-2,TRBV9,CASTPRWGINAGELFF,TGTGCCAGCACCCCCCGTTGGGGGATCAATGCCGGGGAGCTGTTTTTT
many,TRBD1,TRBJ2-1,TRBV5-1,CASSTRLGTGSSYNEQFF,TGCGCCAGCAGCACGCGCCTCGGGACAGGGAGCTCCTACAATGAGCAGTTCTTC